This is a list of T cell receptor beta chains from one sample in a study of regulatory T cells in long-lasting Graves disease. From the multiplex PCR reads, TCRdb called clonotypes with MiXCR, one entry per CDR3 protein. The data hold 360,000 or so distinct CDR3 sequences, with roughly 12% observed a single time. The sample also formed part of further work on T cells in Graves' hyperthyroidism and ophthalmopathy.

Sample: peripheral blood mononuclear cells (PBMCs), taken at new diagnosis, from a patient treated with antithyroid drugs. These receptor sequences come from a woman aged 18-29 years with Graves disease. Both conserved end residues are part of each CDR3. The D gene is left open where the match is weak. Only part of the rows carry a size: once, few, many, or a class if the clone is expanded.

>-|TRBV4-2|TRBJ1-5|-
TGTGCCAGCAGCCAAGTCGGAGGATATGGCAATCAGCCCCAGCATTTT
CASSQVGGYGNQPQHF
>-|TRBV7-2|TRBJ2-5|TRBD2
TGTGCCAGCAGCTTAGCGCTAGCGGGGGGGCCAGAGACCCAGTACTTC
CASSLALAGGPETQYF
>many|TRBV5-1|TRBJ1-2|-
TGCGCCAGCAGCCATAGTAACTATGGCTACACCTTC
CASSHSNYGYTF
>few|TRBV5-1|TRBJ1-2|-
TGCGCCAGCAGCCCGGTCCTCTATGATGGCTACACCTTC
CASSPVLYDGYTF
>-|TRBV10-3|TRBJ2-2|-
TGTGCCTCCGGGGGTGCTGATTCGAACACCGGGGAGCTGTTTTTT
CASGGADSNTGELFF
>few|TRBV6-5|TRBJ1-5|-
TGTGCCAGCAGTTACAGGCTGGGGAAATTCAATCAGCCCCAGCATTTT
CASSYRLGKFNQPQHF
>many|TRBV19|TRBJ1-1|-
TGTGCATACCACCTGCAGGGAATTAACACTGAAGCTTTCTTT
CAYHLQGINTEAFF
>many|TRBV24-1|TRBJ2-3|-
TGTGCCACCAGTGATGCAGGGGCCCCCACAGATACGCAGTATTTT
CATSDAGAPTDTQYF
>-|TRBV28|TRBJ2-1|-
TGTGCCAGCAGTTTAAGGAGGGCCGGCCGGTTCTTC
CASSLRRAGRFF
>many|TRBV5-6|TRBJ2-1|-
TGTGCCAGCAGCGGACGGGGACGAATCTACAATGAGCAGTTCTTC
CASSGRGRIYNEQFF